The 26 T cell receptor beta chains presented below share a single source sample, sequenced in a study of T cell changes during pregnancy in multiple sclerosis (dated by TCRdb to between 2018 and 2020). Library prep was done by the immunoSEQ multiplex PCR assay. TCRdb took this table from immuneACCESS and kept in-frame rearrangements with V and J called. Such tables lack part of the clones; where checked against another copy, unresolved V genes explain under half of the gap, and the rest is unexplained. Present in this sample are tens of thousands of clones, 80% to 95% of which were seen just once. Of the sample, 0.65% to 0.9% falls within the top ten clones. Sequencing was performed on peripheral blood, taken in the first trimester of pregnancy. The receptors shown here come from a female donor with multiple sclerosis, enrolled in a pregnancy study.

The J gene is TRBJ1-1, the V gene TRBV10-3; D may be TRBD1 (5 bases). Per germline, CDR1 ENHRY and CDR2 SYGVKD. This CDR3 has 14 residues. V was clipped by 5 bases and J by 1 base, with 11 bases between them. The CDR3 DNA is TGTGCCATCAGTCCGGGACTGAGGAACACTGAAGCTTTCTTT. As protein: CAISPGLRNTEAFF.

J is TRBJ1-1 and V is TRBV25-1; the match to TRBD1 covers 8 bases. Germline V gene sequence: CDR1 MGHDK, CDR2 SYGVNS. The J segment lost 4 bases and the V segment lost 7 bases, leaving 11 bases of the junction unmatched. The CDR3 is 15 residues long. The CDR3 loop reads CASTPNQGASTEAFF. The CDR3 nucleotides read TGTGCCAGCACCCCCAATCAGGGGGCGAGCACTGAAGCTTTCTTT.

The DNA of the CDR3 is TGTGCCAGTAGTGCACCCGACAGTGCTAATTCACCCCTCCACTTT. Protein sequence: CASSAPDSANSPLHF. The chain carries TRBV19 and TRBJ1-6; TRBD1 is a possible D gene (5 bases). Looked up from germline, CDR1 is LNHDA and CDR2 is SQIVND (reference sequence). V dropped 5 bases and J dropped 6 bases, with 14 bases sitting between them. The CDR3 totals 15 residues.

This sequence joins TRBV25-1 and TRBJ1-2, with a tentative D call TRBD1 (6 bases). The CDR3 contains 14 residues. V was trimmed by 0 bases and J by 8 bases, leaving 13 bases between them. Germline V gene lookup returns CDR1 MGHDK and CDR2 SYGVNS. CDR3 region: CASSEYLGAGGYTF. In DNA, the CDR3 is TGTGCCAGCAGTGAATATCTGGGGGCAGGGGGCTACACCTTC.

The V call is TRBV11-3, the J call TRBJ2-1, with unresolved D. CDR1 SGHNT and CDR2 YENEEA come from the germline V gene. The CDR3 contains 13 residues. The V end lost 0 bases, the J end lost 16 bases, and 16 bases lay between the germline ends. CDR3 nucleotides: TGTGCCAGCAGCTTAGATCAACTGAGCTTCCAATTCTTC. This translates into CASSLDQLSFQFF.

V is TRBV9 and J is TRBJ2-5, with D unresolved. The germline V gene encodes CDR1 SGDLS and CDR2 YYNGEE. The CDR3 sequence is 14 residues long. V dropped 1 base and J dropped 1 base, with 8 bases sitting between them. Here the CDR3 reads CASSVHGSQETQYF. The CDR3 coding sequence is TGTGCCAGCAGCGTACACGGTTCCCAAGAGACCCAGTACTTC.

This chain connects TRBV11-2 to TRBJ2-1; a weak D match, TRBD2 (6 bases). The V gene lost 0 bases and the J gene lost 10 bases, with 10 bases spanning the gap. The CDR3 covers 13 residues. CDR1 is SGHAT and CDR2 is FQNNGV in the germline V gene. The CDR3 loop is CASSLDRGREQFF. The CDR3 DNA reads as TGTGCCAGCAGCTTAGATCGGGGGAGAGAGCAGTTCTTC. The full variable domain, with the rest looked up from reference TRBV11-2 and TRBJ2-1, is EAGVAQSPRYKIIEKRQSVAFWCNPISGHATLYWYQQILGQGPKLLIQFQNNGVVDDSQLPKDRFSAERLKGVDSTLKIQPAKLEDSAVYLCASSLDRGREQFFGPGTRLTVL.

The chain is built from TRBV30 and TRBJ2-7, with 9 bases fitting TRBD1. Germline values: CDR1 GTSNPN, CDR2 SVGIG (reference sequence). This CDR3 has 15 amino acids. Trimming cost V 3 bases and J 1 base; bases outside gene matches: 7. The CDR3 DNA follows: TGTGCCTGGAGCCCGGGACAGGGATTATCCTACGAGCAGTACTTC. It codes for CAWSPGQGLSYEQYF. The variable domain in full, with the rest retrieved from reference TRBV30 and TRBJ2-7, is SQTIHQWPATLVQPVGSPLSLECTVEGTSNPNLYWYRQAAGRGLQLLFYSVGIGQISSEVPQNLSASRPQDRQFILSSKKLLLSDSGFYLCAWSPGQGLSYEQYFGPGTRLTVT.

The J gene is TRBJ1-4, the V gene TRBV4-2; maybe TRBD1 (5 bases). Germline CDR1 LGHNA, CDR2 YNFKEQ. The CDR3 is made up of 18 amino acids. Trimming cost V 0 bases and J 8 bases, with 22 bases left between them. CDR3 residues: CASSQDLVRVSFREKLFF. The CDR3 nucleotides are TGTGCCAGCAGCCAAGATCTGGTCAGGGTCTCGTTTAGGGAAAAACTGTTTTTT.

This clone occurred once. The chain is built from TRBV7-9 and TRBJ2-7, with 7 bases identical to TRBD1. J lost 0 bases, V lost 5 bases, and 7 bases had no gene match. This CDR3 contains 15 residues. In germline, CDR1 is SEHNR, CDR2 FQNEAQ (reference sequence). CDR3 nucleotide sequence: TGTGCCAGCAGCGGCACCGCAGGGGGCTCCTACGAGCAGTACTTC. Translated: CASSGTAGGSYEQYF.

The chain uses TRBV6-5 and TRBJ1-4, with TRBD1 as a possible D gene (6 bases). CDR3 length: 16 residues. CDR1 and CDR2 (germline): MNHEY, SVGAGI. V was pared by 0 bases and J by 10 bases, with 18 bases between. The CDR3 region has the DNA TGTGCCAGCAGTTACTCGATTTCCGGACAGAGGGCAAAACTGTTTTTT. As protein: CASSYSISGQRAKLFF.

This chain links TRBV6-1 with TRBJ2-1, with TRBD2 identical over 8 bases. The germline gives CDR1 MNHNS, CDR2 SASEGT. Unmatched junction bases numbered 9, after V lost 2 bases and J lost 6 bases. CDR3 length equals 16 residues. The CDR3 DNA is TGTGCCAGCAGTGAAAGTATACTAGCGGTTATCAATGAGCAGTTCTTC. This gives the protein CASSESILAVINEQFF.

The chain joins TRBV11-3 to TRBJ2-7; perhaps TRBD2 as D (5 bases). CDR1 is SGHNT, CDR2 YENEEA, per germline. V lost 4 bases to trimming and J lost 1 base, with 29 bases between them. The CDR3 consists of 20 residues. CDR3 DNA: TGTGCCAGCAGCTGCCCCGAGGGCAAGGGCTTCGGATGCAGATCCTACGAGCAGTACTTC. Its protein is CASSCPEGKGFGCRSYEQYF.

V usage is TRBV5-4 and J usage is TRBJ2-5; 14 bases align to TRBD2. V shed 4 bases, J shed 8 bases, and the junction held 7 bases outside the gene matches. The CDR3 covers 15 residues. Looked up from germline, CDR1 is SGHNT and CDR2 is YYREEE (reference sequence). Written as DNA, the CDR3 is TGTGCCAGCAGCGGACCGGGACTAGCGGGGGAAACCCAGTACTTC. Protein: CASSGPGLAGETQYF.

The rearrangement links TRBV7-3 to TRBJ2-1, with 7 nucleotides matching TRBD1. The CDR3 runs to 15 residues. Germline values: CDR1 SGHTA, CDR2 FQGTGA. Trimming removed 1 base from V and 4 bases from J; junction bases left unmatched: 4. CDR3: CASSLRDSGYNEQFF. In DNA form, the CDR3 reads TGTGCCAGCAGCTTAAGGGACAGCGGATACAATGAGCAGTTCTTC.

The rearrangement uses TRBV15 and TRBJ1-1, with 10 bases fitting TRBD1. The trim removed 5 bases at V and 7 bases at J, leaving 10 bases unmatched. The germline V gene has CDR1 LNHNV and CDR2 YYDKDF (reference sequence). The CDR3 loop spans 15 amino acids. CDR3 residues: CATSAGGQGFVEAFF. Written as DNA, the CDR3 is TGTGCCACCAGCGCCGGGGGACAGGGGTTTGTTGAAGCTTTCTTT.

The table lists this clone with a count of one. The rearrangement joins TRBV9 to TRBJ1-2, with a possible D match to TRBD1 (6 bases). Deletions cut 3 bases from V and 4 bases from J, with 10 bases between. Germline-derived CDR1 and CDR2 are SGDLS and YYNGEE. The CDR3 contains 13 residues. CDR3 bases: TGTGCCAGCAGCGCGGGGGGCGTCTATGGCTACACCTTC. Translated, it gives CASSAGGVYGYTF.

This sequence joins TRBV9 and TRBJ2-7; the D gene is possibly TRBD2 (6 bases). Germline assignment: CDR1 SGDLS and CDR2 YYNGEE. CDR3 length equals 16 residues. V dropped 0 bases and J dropped 1 base, with 14 bases sitting between them. The CDR3 loop reads CASSVGAGLESYEQYF. The CDR3 region has the DNA TGTGCCAGCAGCGTAGGTGCGGGACTCGAGTCCTACGAGCAGTACTTC.

For the CDR3, the DNA is TGTGCCTGGAACAACGGGTGGAGTGTCACCACTGAAGCTTTCTTT. This sequence encodes CAWNNGWSVTTEAFF. This rearrangement joins TRBV30 to TRBJ1-1; D call uncertain. This CDR3 comprises 15 residues. Germline values: CDR1 GTSNPN, CDR2 SVGIG (reference sequence). The V end lost 4 bases, the J end lost 4 bases, and 19 bases lay between the germline ends.

The J gene is TRBJ2-5, the V gene TRBV5-4; D perhaps matches TRBD1 (5 bases). Germline lookup yields CDR1 SGHNT and CDR2 YYREEE (reference sequence). CDR3 size: 15 residues. V was cut by 4 bases and J by 1 base, with 14 bases left in between. CDR3 in DNA: TGTGCCAGCAGCCGAACCGGACACCCCCAAGAGACCCAGTACTTC. As protein: CASSRTGHPQETQYF.

The V call is TRBV29-1, the J call TRBJ2-7; possible D gene TRBD2, 6 bases. This CDR3 has 12 residues. V gave up 4 bases and J gave up 1 base, with 8 bases separating them. Germline-derived CDR1 and CDR2 are SQVTM and ANQGSEA. This chain's CDR3 is CSVVGGSYEQYF. The CDR3 coding sequence is TGCAGCGTTGTGGGGGGTTCCTACGAGCAGTACTTC.

CDR3 DNA: TGTGCCAGCAGCTTAAAAGGGGCACTCAATCAGCCCCAGCATTTT. It yields the protein CASSLKGALNQPQHF. J is TRBJ1-5 and V is TRBV7-2; D might be TRBD1 (5 bases). This CDR3 has 15 amino acids. Trimming stripped 2 bases from V and 3 bases from J, with 11 bases between. The germline V gene encodes CDR1 SGHTA and CDR2 FQGNSA. Variable domain in full (rest from reference TRBV7-2 and TRBJ1-5): GAGVSQSPSNKVTEKGKDVELRCDPISGHTALYWYRQSLGQGLEFLIYFQGNSAPDKSGLPSDRFSAERTGGSVSTLTIQRTQQEDSAVYLCASSLKGALNQPQHFGDGTRLSIL.

CDR3 sequence: CASSESSSGAQETQYF. In nucleotides, the CDR3 is TGCGCCAGCAGTGAGTCCTCTAGCGGGGCCCAAGAGACCCAGTACTTC. This chain connects TRBV10-1 to TRBJ2-5; 9 nucleotides match TRBD2. V lost 0 bases and J lost 1; bases outside the gene matches: 3. Germline CDR1 reads WNHNN; CDR2 reads SYGVQD (reference sequence). This CDR3 region has 16 residues.

This clone was seen only once. The chain recombines TRBV9 with TRBJ1-4; D unclear. In germline, CDR1 is SGDLS, CDR2 YYNGEE. This CDR3 has 16 residues. The V gene lost 0 bases and the J gene lost 5 bases, with 14 bases spanning the gap. DNA of the CDR3: TGTGCCAGCAGCGTAGAGGGCGGGTACCGAAATGAAAAACTGTTTTTT. It yields the protein CASSVEGGYRNEKLFF.

The CDR3: CASSRRSGGLPYEQYF. The CDR3 DNA sequence: TGTGCCAGCAGCCGACGCAGCGGGGGCCTACCCTACGAGCAGTACTTC. The chain couples TRBV9 to TRBJ2-7; 8 nucleotides line up with TRBD2. This CDR3 has 16 amino acids. Germline-derived CDR1 and CDR2 are SGDLS and YYNGEE. After removal of 4 bases from V and 2 bases from J, the junction contained 11 bases not matched to a gene.

For the CDR3, the DNA is TGTGCCAGCAGAGGCTCTAGAGGGAGCCCCTACGAGCAGTACTTC. As protein: CASRGSRGSPYEQYF. The V gene is TRBV6-5, the J gene TRBJ2-7; possibly TRBD2 for D (5 bases). This CDR3 region has 15 residues. The ends were cut back, 6 bases at V and 2 bases at J, with 17 bases in the middle. CDR1 is MNHEY and CDR2 is SVGAGI in the germline V gene.